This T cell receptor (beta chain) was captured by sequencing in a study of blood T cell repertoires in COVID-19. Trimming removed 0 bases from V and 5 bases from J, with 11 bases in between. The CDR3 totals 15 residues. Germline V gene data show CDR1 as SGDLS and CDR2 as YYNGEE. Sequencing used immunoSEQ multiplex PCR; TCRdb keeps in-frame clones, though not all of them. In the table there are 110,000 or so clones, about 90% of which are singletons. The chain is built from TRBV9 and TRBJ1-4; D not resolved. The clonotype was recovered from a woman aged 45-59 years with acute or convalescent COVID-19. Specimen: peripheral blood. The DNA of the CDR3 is TGTGCCAGCAGCGTAGGTCGGGGAAAAAATGAAAAACTGTTTTTT. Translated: CASSVGRGKNEKLFF.